This TCR beta chain was identified during a study of early T cells in non-severe SARS-CoV-2 infection. About the research overall: The authors sequenced bulk RNA from unsorted whole blood, leaving chains unpaired.

Each cDNA molecule carried a unique molecular identifier. MiXCR, applied by TCRdb to the 5' RACE reads, yields one record per CDR3 protein. The repertoire holds about 77,000 distinct CDR3 sequences, with less than 5.5% as singletons. The CDR3 spans 14 residues. The V gene's germline CDR1 is DFQATT and CDR2 SNEGSKA (reference sequence). The clonotype comes from an adult who was a healthcare worker with PCR-confirmed SARS-CoV-2 infection or an uninfected control (not recorded which). The specimen was whole blood, collected at baseline. The chain couples TRBV20-1 to TRBJ2-7, with TRBD2 identical over 7 bases. TRBJ2-1 explains the end of the DNA better; the J call may be wrong. CDR3: CSAIASGNPYEQFF. DNA of the CDR3: TGCAGTGCTATCGCAAGCGGGAACCCCTACGAGCAGTTCTTC.